These 26 T cell receptor beta chains were sequenced from one sample in a study of blood T cell repertoires in COVID-19. Only in-frame clones appear in the TCRdb table, and some are missing; sequencing was by immunoSEQ multiplex PCR. This table has under 35,000 clones, roughly 90% appearing once. Sequencing was performed on peripheral blood. All receptors derive from a human donor with active COVID-19. The donor label of this sample is uncertain.

This chain joins TRBV5-4 and TRBJ1-6; 11 nucleotides align to TRBD1. V was pared by 9 bases and J by 4 bases, with 6 bases of the junction left unmatched. CDR1 and CDR2 from the germline V gene are SGHNT and YYREEE (reference sequence). CDR3 length: 15 residues. CDR3 DNA sequence: TGTGCCACCGGGGGGACAGGGGGGTATAATTCACCCCTCCACTTT. Translating it yields CATGGTGGYNSPLHF.

V and J are TRBV7-2 and TRBJ1-1; TRBD1 might be the D (5 bases). V gave up 3 bases and J gave up 6 bases, with 8 bases separating them. In germline, CDR1 is SGHTA, CDR2 FQGNSA. The CDR3 is 12 amino acids. CDR3 bases: TGTGCCAGCAGCTTCAGCAGGGCTGAAGCTTTCTTT. Residues: CASSFSRAEAFF. Using reference TRBV7-2 and TRBJ1-1 for the parts outside the CDR3, the full variable domain is GAGVSQSPSNKVTEKGKDVELRCDPISGHTALYWYRQSLGQGLEFLIYFQGNSAPDKSGLPSDRFSAERTGGSVSTLTIQRTQQEDSAVYLCASSFSRAEAFFGQGTRLTVV.

V gene TRBV10-3 combines with J gene TRBJ2-7; D perhaps matches TRBD1 (6 bases). V was pared by 8 bases and J by 0 bases, with 11 bases between. This CDR3 spans 13 amino acids. Germline lookup yields CDR1 ENHRY and CDR2 SYGVKD. The CDR3 DNA sequence: TGTGCCATCGCTGGGGGCGGCTCCTACGAGCAGTACTTC. Amino acids: CAIAGGGSYEQYF.

V is TRBV9 and J is TRBJ2-1, with 7 bases fitting TRBD2. Germline CDR1 and CDR2: SGDLS and YYNGEE. CDR3 length: 15 residues. The J segment lost 8 bases and the V segment lost 0 bases, leaving 8 bases of the junction unmatched. The CDR3: CASSVAGGGFDEQFF. CDR3 coding DNA: TGTGCCAGCAGCGTAGCGGGGGGAGGTTTTGATGAGCAGTTCTTC. The variable domain in full, with the rest retrieved from reference TRBV9 and TRBJ2-1, is DSGVTQTPKHLITATGQRVTLRCSPRSGDLSVYWYQQSLDQGLQFLIQYYNGEERAKGNILERFSAQQFPDLHSELNLSSLELGDSALYFCASSVAGGGFDEQFFGPGTRLTVL.

The genes are TRBV7-9 and TRBJ2-5, with 10 bases identical to TRBD1. The CDR3 contains 16 residues. V dropped 2 bases and J dropped 4; count of bases not matched to a gene: 7. CDR1 is SEHNR and CDR2 is FQNEAQ in the germline V gene (reference sequence). CDR3: CASSLTPGQGIETQYF. The CDR3 coding sequence is TGTGCCAGCAGCTTAACTCCGGGACAGGGGATAGAGACCCAGTACTTC.

The gene calls are TRBV7-3 and TRBJ2-6, with D uncertain. Germline loops: CDR1 SGHTA, CDR2 FQGTGA. The CDR3 runs to 15 residues. Trimming cost V 2 bases and J 1 base, with 6 bases left between them. The CDR3: CASSLGPSGANVLTF. CDR3 coding DNA: TGTGCCAGCAGCTTAGGGCCGTCTGGGGCCAACGTCCTGACTTTC. Using reference TRBV7-3 and TRBJ2-6 for the parts outside the CDR3, the full variable domain is GAGVSQTPSNKVTEKGKYVELRCDPISGHTALYWYRQSLGQGPEFLIYFQGTGAADDSGLPNDRFFAVRPEGSVSTLKIQRTERGDSAVYLCASSLGPSGANVLTFGAGSRLTVL.

The CDR3 protein is CASSLEWVGLEAFF. CDR3 nucleotides: TGCGCCAGCAGCTTGGAGTGGGTTGGGCTGGAAGCTTTCTTT. This sequence joins TRBV5-1 and TRBJ1-1; no clear D. This CDR3 spans 14 amino acids. CDR1 SGHRS and CDR2 YFSETQ come from the germline V gene. The V end was cut by 0 bases, the J end by 8 bases, with 14 bases between. Based on the CDR3 plus reference TRBV5-1 and TRBJ1-1, the full variable domain is KAGVTQTPRYLIKTRGQQVTLSCSPISGHRSVSWYQQTPGQGLQFLFEYFSETQRNKGNFPGRFSGRQFSNSRSEMNVSTLELGDSALYLCASSLEWVGLEAFFGQGTRLTVV.

The chain links TRBV6-5 to TRBJ1-2; 9 nucleotides line up with TRBD1. Germline CDR1 MNHEY, CDR2 SVGAGI. The CDR3 covers 14 residues. Trimming cost V 6 bases and J 8 bases; bases outside gene matches: 10. In DNA form, the CDR3 reads TGTGCCAGCAGGGTTGGACAGGGGTTTGTCGGCTACACCTTC. Protein product: CASRVGQGFVGYTF.

The chain has TRBV2 and TRBJ1-1; D possibly corresponds to TRBD1 (5 bases). V was pared by 1 base and J by 4 bases, with 10 bases between. The CDR3 sequence is 14 residues long. Germline V CDR1 and CDR2: SNHLY, FYNNEI. CDR3 DNA sequence: TGTGCCAGCAGTGAAGAGGGGATGGTCACTGAAGCTTTCTTT. It is translated as CASSEEGMVTEAFF.

The rearrangement links TRBV4-3 to TRBJ2-1; 7 bases fit TRBD2. Per the germline V gene, CDR1 is LGHNA and CDR2 is YSLEER. The CDR3 totals 17 residues. With V trimmed by 0 bases and J by 6 bases, 11 bases remained unmatched. CDR3 residues: CASSQEGLTSSLNEQFF. DNA for the CDR3: TGCGCCAGCAGCCAAGAAGGTTTGACTAGCTCCCTCAATGAGCAGTTCTTC.

The rearrangement joins TRBV7-3 to TRBJ2-1; 15 bases align to TRBD2. The CDR3 covers 17 residues. CDR1 SGHTA and CDR2 FQGTGA come from the germline V gene. Trimming cost V 5 bases and J 7 bases; bases outside gene matches: 9. The CDR3 loop reads CASSPHSGTSGGNEQFF. Here the CDR3 DNA reads TGTGCCAGCAGCCCCCACTCCGGGACTAGCGGGGGGAATGAGCAGTTCTTC.

This clone has a single count. J is TRBJ1-5 and V is TRBV6-5; D gene unclear. Per the germline V gene, CDR1 is MNHEY and CDR2 is SVGAGI. The CDR3 is 14 residues long. V gave up 6 bases and J gave up 9 bases, with 18 bases separating them. CDR3 residues: CASRELGGYGPQHF. In DNA form, the CDR3 reads TGTGCCAGCAGAGAGTTAGGAGGGTACGGGCCCCAGCATTTT.

J is TRBJ2-3 and V is TRBV2; D is perhaps TRBD2 (6 bases). CDR3 length: 16 residues. The germline V and J ends were trimmed by 0 bases and 11 bases, with 21 bases remaining between them. The germline V gene has CDR1 SNHLY and CDR2 FYNNEI. This CDR3 is CASSEARRREDRRQYF. Here the CDR3 DNA reads TGTGCCAGCAGTGAAGCCCGACGGAGGGAGGACCGCAGGCAGTATTTT.

The chain recombines TRBV10-1 with TRBJ1-6; 10 bases are shared with TRBD1. CDR3 length: 16 residues. The V and J ends lost 6 bases and 0 bases, in that order; junction bases with no gene match: 2. Germline CDR1 reads WNHNN; CDR2 reads SYGVQD (reference sequence). In DNA form, the CDR3 reads TGCGCCAGCAGGGGACAGGGGAGCTCCTATAATTCACCCCTCCACTTT. As protein: CASRGQGSSYNSPLHF.

The chain is built from TRBV5-1 and TRBJ2-7; D possibly corresponds to TRBD1 (5 bases). The V gene lost 2 bases and the J gene lost 1 base, with 7 bases spanning the gap. CDR1 and CDR2 (germline): SGHRS, YFSETQ. This CDR3 comprises 13 residues. CDR3: CASSLDRSYEQYF. For the CDR3, the DNA is TGCGCCAGCAGCTTAGACAGATCCTACGAGCAGTACTTC.

The chain employs TRBV6-4 and TRBJ2-1, with D perhaps TRBD2 (6 bases). The CDR3 covers 15 residues. V shed 3 bases and J shed 3 bases, with 12 bases lying between them. From germline, CDR1 is MRHNA and CDR2 SNTAGT. The CDR3 here is CASSDGGVRYNEQFF. The CDR3 DNA is TGTGCCAGCAGTGATGGCGGGGTTCGCTACAATGAGCAGTTCTTC.

This clone was detected once. The gene calls are TRBV7-2 and TRBJ1-1, with a tentative D call TRBD1 (5 bases). Germline V CDR1 and CDR2: SGHTA, FQGNSA. Trimming stripped 5 bases from V and 5 bases from J, with 18 bases between. CDR3 size: 15 residues. The CDR3 bases are TGTGCCAGCAGCCCGGAGGGACCAGGGTGGACTGAAGCTTTCTTT. Protein product: CASSPEGPGWTEAFF.

CDR3 DNA sequence: TGTGCCAGCAGCTTAGCGGGACAGGGGATGAATGAGCAGTTCTTC. Translation: CASSLAGQGMNEQFF. The chain is built from TRBV7-9 and TRBJ2-1; 10 bases fit TRBD1. CDR1 and CDR2 (germline): SEHNR, FQNEAQ (reference sequence). The junction had 3 bases not matched to a gene; V was cut back by 0 bases and J by 7 bases. The CDR3 runs to 15 residues.

J is TRBJ1-2 and V is TRBV2; 9 bases fit TRBD1. Germline V lookup: CDR1 SNHLY, CDR2 FYNNEI. V dropped 5 bases and J dropped 2; count of bases not matched to a gene: 6. The CDR3 contains 15 residues. CDR3 DNA: TGTGCCAGCAGTAGGTCTGGGACAGGGAACTATGGCTACACCTTC. It codes for CASSRSGTGNYGYTF.

The chain joins TRBV6-5 to TRBJ2-7; the D is unclear. Trimming removed 3 bases at V and 6 bases at J, with 18 bases between. Germline CDR1 reads MNHEY; CDR2 reads SVGAGI. The CDR3 runs to 15 residues. Here the CDR3 reads CASSYSGPGFSEQYF. The CDR3, as DNA: TGTGCCAGCAGTTATTCCGGTCCCGGTTTCTCCGAGCAGTACTTC.

The chain joins TRBV9 to TRBJ2-1; tentatively, D is TRBD1 (5 bases). The V and J ends lost 0 bases and 4 bases respectively, with 14 bases between them. In germline, CDR1 is SGDLS, CDR2 YYNGEE. This CDR3 is built from 16 residues. Here the CDR3 DNA reads TGTGCCAGCAGCGTAGTTATTGCAGGGCGGTACAATGAGCAGTTCTTC. Its protein product is CASSVVIAGRYNEQFF.

J is TRBJ1-2 and V is TRBV7-3, with TRBD1 matching over 7 bases. CDR1 SGHTA and CDR2 FQGTGA come from the germline V gene. V shed 3 bases, J shed 7 bases, and the junction held 11 bases outside the gene matches. This CDR3 contains 15 residues. CDR3 nucleotides: TGTGCCAGCAGCTTGGGTATACAGGGGATTAGTGGCTACACCTTC. It translates to CASSLGIQGISGYTF.

The rearrangement uses TRBV21-1 and TRBJ1-2; whether TRBD1, the table's D call, matches the DNA was not checked. TRBV21-1 corresponds to a pseudogene. The CDR3 extends over 15 amino acids. This chain's CDR3 is CASSKDLKDREGWTF. In nucleotides, the CDR3 is TGTGCCAGCAGCAAAGACCTGAAGGACAGGGAAGGATGGACCTTC.

V usage is TRBV18 and J usage is TRBJ1-5; 7 bases map to TRBD1. J gave up 3 bases and V 0 bases, and 5 bases lay outside the gene matches. The CDR3 runs to 16 residues. Germline lookup yields CDR1 KGHSH and CDR2 LQKENI. This CDR3 is CASSPPGQAYNQPQHF. CDR3 sequence (DNA): TGTGCCAGCTCACCACCAGGACAGGCTTACAATCAGCCCCAGCATTTT.

The count of this clone is one. The chain uses TRBV5-1 and TRBJ1-5, with D unclear. Germline CDR1 is SGHRS and CDR2 is YFSETQ. The CDR3 is 13 residues long. Trimming took off 4 bases at V and 6 bases at J, with 11 bases between the two ends. The CDR3 nucleotides are TGCGCCAGCAGCCTAGATGGAGGTCAGCCCCAGCATTTT. Residues: CASSLDGGQPQHF.

The chain employs TRBV25-1 and TRBJ2-3; 9 nucleotides line up with TRBD2. Germline V gives CDR1 MGHDK, CDR2 SYGVNS. CDR3 size: 17 residues. Trimming took 3 bases from V and 5 from J; bases not matched to a gene: 12. CDR3 bases: TGTGCCAGCAGTGATCCCAACTTAGCGGGGGCGAGAGATACGCAGTATTTT. It is translated as CASSDPNLAGARDTQYF.